This is a list of T cell receptor beta chains from one sample in a study of CD8 T cells in ankylosing spondylitis. MiXCR was run by TCRdb on the 5' RACE reads, yielding one entry per CDR3 protein. The table lists 150,000 to 200,000 distinct CDR3 sequences, roughly 30% of them singletons, with about 6.3% in the top ten. The sequencing sample was made of synovial fluid, either unsorted or a sorted T cell fraction (not recorded which). The origin of the receptors is a male donor with ankylosing spondylitis. Each CDR3 is given with its conserved first and last residue. The order of the fields is V gene, J gene, CDR3 protein.

>TRBV20-1|TRBJ1-2
CSASSGTAGGYTF
>TRBV5-1|TRBJ2-1
CASSLLAGVLDNEQFF
>TRBV20-1|TRBJ2-5
CSAVTSGGEETQYF
>TRBV12-3/TRBV12-4|TRBJ2-3
CASSGTYSSSTDTQYF
>TRBV28|TRBJ1-4
CASSFADVLGEKLFF
>TRBV9|TRBJ2-2
CASSVTRGGTGELFF
>TRBV11-1|TRBJ2-7
CASSSSTGEYEQYF
>TRBV11-3|TRBJ2-3
CASSSPTAPTDTQYF
>TRBV10-3|TRBJ1-5
CAISDFPVSNQPQHF
>TRBV29-1|TRBJ1-1
CSVGDRGRNRGTEAFF
>TRBV7-3|TRBJ2-3
CASSPTGGRTDTQYF
>TRBV28|TRBJ2-5
CASSSRNQETQYF
>TRBV12-3/TRBV12-4|TRBJ2-1
CASRPASYNEQFF
>TRBV6-5|TRBJ1-4
CASSYSKGGEKLFF
>TRBV20-1|TRBJ2-1
CSARASGTGNEQFF
>TRBV7-2|TRBJ1-1
CASSVTTGSKDEAFF